The 4 T cell receptor beta chains in this list originate from one sample, sequenced in a study of blood T cell repertoires in COVID-19. Using immunoSEQ multiplex PCR, the repertoire was profiled, and TCRdb retains in-frame clones only, with some absent. The sample has over 100,000 clones, 79% seen once. Sequenced: peripheral blood. The receptor set was obtained from a woman older than 75 with acute or convalescent COVID-19.

The V and J genes are TRBV27 and TRBJ2-7; TRBD1 agrees at 8 bases. The junction had 10 bases not matched to a gene; V was cut back by 5 bases and J by 4 bases. The CDR3 runs to 15 residues. Germline-derived CDR1 and CDR2 are MNHEY and SMNVEV (reference sequence). DNA of the CDR3: TGTGCCAGCAGTGCGTCCAGGGGGCGCATGTACGAGCAGTACTTC. Its protein is CASSASRGRMYEQYF.

The chain is built from TRBV7-3 and TRBJ1-1; 8 bases agree with TRBD1. CDR3 length equals 13 residues. J lost 3 bases, V lost 5 bases, and 2 bases had no gene match. Looked up from germline, CDR1 is SGHTA and CDR2 is FQGTGA. The CDR3 nucleotides read TGTGCCAGCAGCCAGACAGGGGACACTGAAGCTTTCTTT. Translated, it gives CASSQTGDTEAFF. Drawing the rest from reference TRBV7-3 and TRBJ1-1, the complete variable domain is GAGVSQTPSNKVTEKGKYVELRCDPISGHTALYWYRQSLGQGPEFLIYFQGTGAADDSGLPNDRFFAVRPEGSVSTLKIQRTERGDSAVYLCASSQTGDTEAFFGQGTRLTVV.

The chain has TRBV6-5 and TRBJ2-2; 7 bases map to TRBD1. The V and J ends lost 7 bases and 5 bases, in that order; junction bases with no gene match: 7. The CDR3 extends over 14 amino acids. Germline V CDR1 and CDR2: MNHEY, SVGAGI. The CDR3 nucleotides read TGTGCCAGCACCCGGGACAGTAGAACCGGGGAGCTGTTTTTT. Translation: CASTRDSRTGELFF.

J is TRBJ1-1 and V is TRBV6-2 or TRBV6-3; no clear D. The CDR3 length is 13 residues. Trimming took 5 bases from V and 11 from J, leaving 18 bases between them. CDR1 MNHEY and CDR2 SVGEGT come from the germline V gene. CDR3: CASSRGPPGLAFF. The CDR3 DNA sequence: TGTGCCAGCAGTCGTGGACCGCCGGGATTGGCTTTCTTT.